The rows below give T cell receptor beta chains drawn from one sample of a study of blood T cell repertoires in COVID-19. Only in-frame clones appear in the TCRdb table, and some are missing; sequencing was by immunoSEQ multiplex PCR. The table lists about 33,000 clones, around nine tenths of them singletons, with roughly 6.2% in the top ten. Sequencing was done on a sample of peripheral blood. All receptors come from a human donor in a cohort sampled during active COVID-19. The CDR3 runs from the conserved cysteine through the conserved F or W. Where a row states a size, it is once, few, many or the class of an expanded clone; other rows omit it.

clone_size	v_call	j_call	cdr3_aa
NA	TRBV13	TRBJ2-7	CASSILTGDYEQYF
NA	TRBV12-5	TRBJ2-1	CASGSTPAAGGRNEQFF
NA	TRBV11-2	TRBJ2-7	CASRLAGERYEQYF
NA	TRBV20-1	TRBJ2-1	CSAELAEQFF
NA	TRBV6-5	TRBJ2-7	CASSRGEQYF
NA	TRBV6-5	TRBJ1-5	CASSLGGAQPQHF
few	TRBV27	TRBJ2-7	CASSSYSPPGQGSYEQYF
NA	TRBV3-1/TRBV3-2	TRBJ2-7	CASSRDTYSYEQYF
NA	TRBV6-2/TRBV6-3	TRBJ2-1	CASSTWGPSGPDNEQFF
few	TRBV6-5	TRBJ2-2	CASGGLAATGELFF
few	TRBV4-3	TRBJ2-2	CASSQERGGRMNTGELFF
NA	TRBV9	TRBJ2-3	CASSVGDTQYF
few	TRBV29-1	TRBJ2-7	CSVANRGLPYEQYF
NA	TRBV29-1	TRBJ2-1	CSVEGELAAVQFF
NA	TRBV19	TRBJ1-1	CASTLTGDTEAFF
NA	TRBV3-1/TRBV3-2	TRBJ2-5	CASSHGTYQETQYF
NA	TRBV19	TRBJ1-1	CASSIMSRNTEAFF
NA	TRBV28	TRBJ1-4	CASSPPPGFPGTSGGANEKLFF
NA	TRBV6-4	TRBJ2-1	CASSGGTGGTNNEQFF
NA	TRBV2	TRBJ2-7	CASSPGIGPYEQYF